The entry below gives a single TCR beta chain sequence along with its context. The CDR3 has 15 residues. Germline V CDR1 and CDR2: SGHNT, YYREEE (reference sequence). TCRdb reprocessed the 5' RACE reads, with one entry per CDR3 protein and no DNA. The table lists more than 75,000 distinct CDR3 sequences, with approximately 7.4% in the top ten. The entry originates in a study of monozygotic twins with inflammatory bowel disease. The sequenced material came from blood. J is TRBJ2-3 and V is TRBV5-4; the TCRdb D gene call, TRBD1, has no DNA to confirm it. This sequence was found in a human donor with ulcerative colitis or Crohn's disease, or a healthy co-twin of an affected twin (not recorded which). This chain's CDR3 is CASSLRAGTTDTQYF.